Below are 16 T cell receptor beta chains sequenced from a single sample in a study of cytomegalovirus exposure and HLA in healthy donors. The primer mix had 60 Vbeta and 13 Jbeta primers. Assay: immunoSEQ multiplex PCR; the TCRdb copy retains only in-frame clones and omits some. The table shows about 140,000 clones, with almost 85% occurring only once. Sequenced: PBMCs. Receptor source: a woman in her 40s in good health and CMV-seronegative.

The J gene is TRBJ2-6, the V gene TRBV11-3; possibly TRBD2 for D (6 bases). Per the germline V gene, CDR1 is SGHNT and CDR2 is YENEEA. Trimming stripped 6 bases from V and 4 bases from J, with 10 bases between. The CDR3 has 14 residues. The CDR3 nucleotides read TGTGCCAGCAGTCCCCGGGGGGGGGCCAACGTCCTGACTTTC. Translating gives CASSPRGGANVLTF.

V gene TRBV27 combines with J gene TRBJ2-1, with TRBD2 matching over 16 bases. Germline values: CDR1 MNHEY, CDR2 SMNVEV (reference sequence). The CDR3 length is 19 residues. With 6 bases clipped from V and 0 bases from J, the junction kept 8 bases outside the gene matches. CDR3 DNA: TGTGCCAGCAGCCTGGGACTAGCGGGAGGGCCTAGCTCCTACAATGAGCAGTTCTTC. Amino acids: CASSLGLAGGPSSYNEQFF.

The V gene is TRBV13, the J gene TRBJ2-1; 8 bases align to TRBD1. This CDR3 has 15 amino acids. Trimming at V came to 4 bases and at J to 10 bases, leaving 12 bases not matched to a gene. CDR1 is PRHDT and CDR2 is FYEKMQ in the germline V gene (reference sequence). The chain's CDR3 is CASSSFRDRLSEQFF. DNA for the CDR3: TGTGCCAGCAGCTCATTCCGGGACAGGCTATCCGAGCAGTTCTTC.

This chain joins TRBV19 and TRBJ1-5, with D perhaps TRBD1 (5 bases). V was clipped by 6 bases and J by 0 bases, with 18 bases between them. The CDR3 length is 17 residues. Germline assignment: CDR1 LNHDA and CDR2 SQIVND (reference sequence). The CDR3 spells CASRSKYGGYSNQPQHF. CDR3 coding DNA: TGTGCCAGTAGATCGAAATATGGGGGGTATAGCAATCAGCCCCAGCATTTT.

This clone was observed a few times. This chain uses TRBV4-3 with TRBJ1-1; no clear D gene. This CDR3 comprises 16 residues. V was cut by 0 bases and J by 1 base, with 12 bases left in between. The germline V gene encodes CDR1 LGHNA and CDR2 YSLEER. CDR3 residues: CASSQDELRENTEAFF. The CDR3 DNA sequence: TGCGCCAGCAGCCAAGATGAATTGCGGGAGAACACTGAAGCTTTCTTT.

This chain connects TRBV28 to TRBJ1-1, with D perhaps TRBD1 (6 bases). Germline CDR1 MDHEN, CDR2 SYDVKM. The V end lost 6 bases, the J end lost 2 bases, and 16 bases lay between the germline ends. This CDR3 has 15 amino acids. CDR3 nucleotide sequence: TGTGCCAGCAGAACTACCGGACAGTTAAACACTGAAGCTTTCTTT. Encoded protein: CASRTTGQLNTEAFF.

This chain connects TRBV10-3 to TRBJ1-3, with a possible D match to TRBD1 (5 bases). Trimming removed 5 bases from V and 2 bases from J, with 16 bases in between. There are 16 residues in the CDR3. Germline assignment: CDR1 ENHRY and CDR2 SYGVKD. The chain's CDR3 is CAISQGGLSAGNTIYF. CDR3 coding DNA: TGTGCCATCAGTCAGGGCGGATTAAGCGCTGGAAACACCATATATTTT.

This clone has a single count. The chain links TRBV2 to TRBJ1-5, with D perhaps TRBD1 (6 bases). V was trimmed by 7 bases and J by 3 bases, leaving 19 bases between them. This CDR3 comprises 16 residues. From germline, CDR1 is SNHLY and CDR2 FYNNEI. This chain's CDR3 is CASNTRGGAFNQPQHF. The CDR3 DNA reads TGTGCCAGCAATACCCGGGGGGGGGCTTTCAATCAGCCCCAGCATTTT.

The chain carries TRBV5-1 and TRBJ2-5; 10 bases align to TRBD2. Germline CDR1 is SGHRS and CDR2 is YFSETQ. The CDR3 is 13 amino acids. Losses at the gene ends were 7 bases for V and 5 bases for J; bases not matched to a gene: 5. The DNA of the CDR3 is TGCGCCAGCGGGAGCGGGAGGGTGGAGACCCAGTACTTC. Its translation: CASGSGRVETQYF.

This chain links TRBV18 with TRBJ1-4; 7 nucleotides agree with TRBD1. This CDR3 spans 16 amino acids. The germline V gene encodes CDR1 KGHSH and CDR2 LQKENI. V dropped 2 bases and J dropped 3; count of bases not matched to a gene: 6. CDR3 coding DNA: TGTGCCAGCTCACCAACGCACGGGACAGCTAATGAAAAACTGTTTTTT. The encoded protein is CASSPTHGTANEKLFF.

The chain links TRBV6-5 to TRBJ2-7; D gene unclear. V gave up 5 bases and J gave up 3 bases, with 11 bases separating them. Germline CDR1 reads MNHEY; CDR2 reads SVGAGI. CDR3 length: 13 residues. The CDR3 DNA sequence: TGTGCCAGCAGTATAGTTGGTGGCTACGAGCAGTACTTC. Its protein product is CASSIVGGYEQYF.

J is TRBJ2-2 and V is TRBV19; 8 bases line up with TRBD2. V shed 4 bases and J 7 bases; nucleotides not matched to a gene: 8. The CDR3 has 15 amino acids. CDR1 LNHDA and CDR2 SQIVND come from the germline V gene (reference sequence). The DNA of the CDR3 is TGTGCCAGTAGTAGGTTAGCGGGAATGGTCGGGGAGCTGTTTTTT. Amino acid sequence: CASSRLAGMVGELFF.

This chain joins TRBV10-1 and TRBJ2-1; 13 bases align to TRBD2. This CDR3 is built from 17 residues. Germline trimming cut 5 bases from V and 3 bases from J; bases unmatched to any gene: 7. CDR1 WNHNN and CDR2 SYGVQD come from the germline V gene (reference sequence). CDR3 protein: CASSRTSGSALYNEQFF. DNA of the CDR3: TGCGCCAGCAGTAGGACTAGCGGGAGTGCCCTCTACAATGAGCAGTTCTTC.

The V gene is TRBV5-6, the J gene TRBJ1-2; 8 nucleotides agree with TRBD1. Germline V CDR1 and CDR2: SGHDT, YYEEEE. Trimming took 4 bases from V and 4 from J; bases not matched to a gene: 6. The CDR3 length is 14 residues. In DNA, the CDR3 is TGTGCCAGCAGCCCCCAGGGGGCGTTCTATGGCTACACCTTC. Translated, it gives CASSPQGAFYGYTF.

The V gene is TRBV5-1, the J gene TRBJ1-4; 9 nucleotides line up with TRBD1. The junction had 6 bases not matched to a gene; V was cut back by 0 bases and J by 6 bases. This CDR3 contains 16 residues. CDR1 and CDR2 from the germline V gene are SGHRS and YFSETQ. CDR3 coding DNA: TGCGCCAGCAGCTTGGCCAAACAGGGGGCGGATGAAAAACTGTTTTTT. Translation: CASSLAKQGADEKLFF.

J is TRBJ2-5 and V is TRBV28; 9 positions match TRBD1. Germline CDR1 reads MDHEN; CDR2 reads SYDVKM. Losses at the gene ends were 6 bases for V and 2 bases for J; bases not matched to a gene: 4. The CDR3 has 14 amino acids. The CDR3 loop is CASSLTGGQETQYF. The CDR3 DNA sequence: TGTGCCAGCAGCCTGACAGGGGGGCAAGAGACCCAGTACTTC.